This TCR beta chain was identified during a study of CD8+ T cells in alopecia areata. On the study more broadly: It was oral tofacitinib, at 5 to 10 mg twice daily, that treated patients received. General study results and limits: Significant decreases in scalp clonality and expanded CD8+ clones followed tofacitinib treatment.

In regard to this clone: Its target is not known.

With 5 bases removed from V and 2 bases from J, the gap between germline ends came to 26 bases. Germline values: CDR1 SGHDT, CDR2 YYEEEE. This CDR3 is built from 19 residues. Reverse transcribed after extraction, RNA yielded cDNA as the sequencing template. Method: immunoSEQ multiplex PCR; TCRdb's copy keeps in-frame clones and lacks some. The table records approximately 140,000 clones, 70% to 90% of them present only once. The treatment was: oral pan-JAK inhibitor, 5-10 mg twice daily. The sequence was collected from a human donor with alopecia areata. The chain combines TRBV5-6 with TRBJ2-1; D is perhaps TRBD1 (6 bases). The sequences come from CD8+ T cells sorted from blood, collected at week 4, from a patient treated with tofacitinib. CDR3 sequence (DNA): TGTGCCAGCAGTTTCATGCACGATTTATTCCGGGACACCTACAATGAGCAGTTCTTC. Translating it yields CASSFMHDLFRDTYNEQFF.